Listed below are T cell receptor beta chains from one sample, sequenced in a study of patients and donors after allogeneic stem cell transplantation. TCRdb called the RT-PCR reads again in MiXCR, with one record for every CDR3 protein. The sample holds 400,000 to 500,000 distinct CDR3 sequences; 16% are singletons and the top ten take roughly 7.2%. The sample comprised blood, either unsorted or a sorted T cell fraction (not recorded which). These receptor sequences come from a human donor who was either an allogeneic HSCT recipient or a stem cell or donor lymphocyte infusion donor (not recorded which). It is not recorded whose cells these are; they may come from a transplant donor. Each CDR3 is given with its conserved first and last residue. The D gene is left open where the match is weak. Clone size is not always given. Where it is, it says once, few, many or a class for expanded clones.

clone size	V gene	D gene	J gene	CDR3 DNA	CDR3 protein
many	TRBV4-1	TRBD1	TRBJ1-5	TGCGCCAGCAGCCAACCGCAGGGGGTAGGAAATCAGCCCCAGCATTTT	CASSQPQGVGNQPQHF
.	TRBV20-1	TRBD2	TRBJ2-2	TGCAGTGCTAGCGGGGTAGCGGGAGAGGAGGGCACCGGGGAGCTGTTTTTT	CSASGVAGEEGTGELFF
few	TRBV7-8	.	TRBJ1-5	TGTGCCAGCAGCCTAATACGAGGGCCCAGCAATCAGCCCCAGCATTTT	CASSLIRGPSNQPQHF
few	TRBV24-1	TRBD1	TRBJ2-3	TGTGCCACCAGTGACTCCAGGGGGTTCGGAGATACGCAGTATTTT	CATSDSRGFGDTQYF
.	TRBV5-1	TRBD2	TRBJ2-7	TGCGCCAGCAGCAGGGGACTAGCGGGGGGCCTTCCCTACGAGCAGTACTTC	CASSRGLAGGLPYEQYF
.	TRBV7-3	.	TRBJ2-2	TGTGCCAGCAGCTTAACTACACGCAACACCGGGGAGCTGTTTTTT	CASSLTTRNTGELFF
.	TRBV24-1	.	TRBJ2-1	TGTGCCACCAGGGGGACAAAGAGGGTGGAGCAGTTCTTC	CATRGTKRVEQFF
few	TRBV25-1	.	TRBJ2-7	TGTGCCAGCAGTGGGGACGGATCCTCCTACGAGCAGTACTTC	CASSGDGSSYEQYF
many	TRBV7-9	.	TRBJ2-3	TGTGCCAGCAGCCGATTGGGATCTAGCACAGATACGCAGTATTTT	CASSRLGSSTDTQYF
.	TRBV5-1	TRBD2	TRBJ2-7	TGCGCCAGCAGCGTGGGAGGGAGGGGCGAGCAGTACTTC	CASSVGGRGEQYF
many	TRBV12-3/TRBV12-4	TRBD1	TRBJ1-1	TGTGCCAGCAGCCGCGACAGGGCGGGCACTGAAGCTTTCTTT	CASSRDRAGTEAFF
.	TRBV6-1	TRBD2	TRBJ2-7	TGTGCCAGCAGGGAAGCGGGAGGGCCGGGAGAGCAGTACTTC	CASREAGGPGEQYF
.	TRBV29-1	.	TRBJ2-1	TGCAGCGTGTGGGAAGAGATAAATGAGCAGTTCTTC	CSVWEEINEQFF
.	TRBV10-3	TRBD1	TRBJ2-7	TGTGCCATCTCGGGACAGGGGAACGAGCAGTACTTC	CAISGQGNEQYF
.	TRBV7-3	TRBD2	TRBJ2-2	TGTGCCAGCAGCTCCCTAGCGGGGGACCGACCCGGGGAGCTGTTTTTT	CASSSLAGDRPGELFF
few	TRBV5-1	.	TRBJ2-2	TGCGCCAGCAGCGCCGAGACGATAGCGAACACCGGGGAGCTGTTTTTT	CASSAETIANTGELFF
.	TRBV7-3	TRBD2	TRBJ2-4	TGTGCCAATGCAGCGGGGTACCAAAAAAACATTCAGTACTTC	CANAAGYQKNIQYF
few	TRBV20-1	.	TRBJ1-1	TGCAGTGCTTCTCGGACCGTCCATGAAGCTTTCTTT	CSASRTVHEAFF
many	TRBV11-2	.	TRBJ2-2	TGTGCCAGCAGCTTAGCAGGGGTCTTTTCCGGGGAGCTGTTTTTT	CASSLAGVFSGELFF
many	TRBV18	.	TRBJ2-3	TGCGCCAGCAGCCCCCGGGGCACAGATACGCAGTATTTT	CASSPRGTDTQYF
.	TRBV19	.	TRBJ1-6	TGTGCCAGTAGTATGGTCTCCAGCTCCTATAATTCACCCCTCCACTTT	CASSMVSSSYNSPLHF
few	TRBV27	.	TRBJ2-5	TGTGCCAGCAGTTTTGTCAACAAGGGTGAGACCCAGTACTTC	CASSFVNKGETQYF
many	TRBV27	.	TRBJ2-1	TGTGCCAGCAGTCCCCGGCCAAGTTGGGGATTTGAGCAGTTCTTC	CASSPRPSWGFEQFF
.	TRBV19	.	TRBJ2-7	TGTGCCAGTCAAGCAGGGGCTAGTGGTTCCTACGAGCAGTACTTC	CASQAGASGSYEQYF
few	TRBV7-9	.	TRBJ1-4	TGTGCCAGCAGCGTGGACAGAACTAATGAAAAACTGTTTTTT	CASSVDRTNEKLFF
many	TRBV5-1	TRBD1	TRBJ1-5	TGCGCCAGCAGCGCCCAGGGGGAGAAGGGTCAGCCCCAGCATTTT	CASSAQGEKGQPQHF
few	TRBV20-1	.	TRBJ1-2	TGCAGTGCTCTTGGGGAACAGGGATTCGTATATGGCTACACCTTC	CSALGEQGFVYGYTF
.	TRBV20-1	.	TRBJ1-4	TGCAGTGCTAGAGATCGCACGGCGCATGAAAAACTGTTTTTT	CSARDRTAHEKLFF
many	TRBV7-9	.	TRBJ2-1	TGTGCCAGCACCAAGGACGCTATTGAGCAGTTCTTC	CASTKDAIEQFF
many	TRBV7-9	TRBD1	TRBJ1-4	TGTGCCAGCAGCTCCCGGACAGGGGCTAATGAAAAACTGTTTTTT	CASSSRTGANEKLFF
.	TRBV6-2/TRBV6-3	.	TRBJ2-1	TGTGCCAGCAGAACTTACGGGGCCAGGGAAGGGGGCTCCTACAATGAGCAGTTCTTC	CASRTYGAREGGSYNEQFF